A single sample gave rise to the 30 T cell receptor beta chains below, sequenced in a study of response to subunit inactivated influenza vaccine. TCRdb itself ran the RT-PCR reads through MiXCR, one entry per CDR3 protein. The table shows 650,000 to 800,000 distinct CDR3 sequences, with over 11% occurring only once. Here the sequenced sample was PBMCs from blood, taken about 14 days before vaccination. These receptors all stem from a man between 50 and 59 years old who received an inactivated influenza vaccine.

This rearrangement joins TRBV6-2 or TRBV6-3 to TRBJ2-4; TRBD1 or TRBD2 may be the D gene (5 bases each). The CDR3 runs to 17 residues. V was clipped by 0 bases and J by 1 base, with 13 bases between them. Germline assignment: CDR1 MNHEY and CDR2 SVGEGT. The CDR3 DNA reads TGTGCCAGCAGTTACTCGGGACCGCTCGGTGCCAAAAACATTCAGTACTTC. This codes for CASSYSGPLGAKNIQYF.

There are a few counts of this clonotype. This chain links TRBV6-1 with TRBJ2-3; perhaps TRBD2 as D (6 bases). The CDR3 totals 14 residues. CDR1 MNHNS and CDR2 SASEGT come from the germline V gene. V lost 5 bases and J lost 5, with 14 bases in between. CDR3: CASSPGVGGDTQYF. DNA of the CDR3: TGTGCCAGCAGTCCCGGGGTGGGGGGAGATACGCAGTATTTT.

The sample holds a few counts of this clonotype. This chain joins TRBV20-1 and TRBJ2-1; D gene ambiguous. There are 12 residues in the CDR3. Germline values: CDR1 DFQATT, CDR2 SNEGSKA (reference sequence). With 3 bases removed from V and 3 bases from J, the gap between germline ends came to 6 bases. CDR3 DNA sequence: TGCAGTGCTAGGCTCCTCTACAATGAGCAGTTCTTC. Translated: CSARLLYNEQFF.

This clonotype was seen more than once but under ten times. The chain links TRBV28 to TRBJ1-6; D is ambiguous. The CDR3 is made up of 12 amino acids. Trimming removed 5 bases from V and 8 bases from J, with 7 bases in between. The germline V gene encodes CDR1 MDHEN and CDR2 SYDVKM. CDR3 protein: CASSPSHSPLHF. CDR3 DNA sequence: TGTGCCAGCAGTCCGAGTCATTCACCCCTCCACTTT.

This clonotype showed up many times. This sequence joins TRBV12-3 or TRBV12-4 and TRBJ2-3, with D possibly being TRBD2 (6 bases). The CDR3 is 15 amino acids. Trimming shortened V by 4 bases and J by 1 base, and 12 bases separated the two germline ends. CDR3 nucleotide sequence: TGTGCCAGCAGTTCCTTTGGCGGGGGCACAGATACGCAGTATTTT. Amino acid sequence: CASSSFGGGTDTQYF.

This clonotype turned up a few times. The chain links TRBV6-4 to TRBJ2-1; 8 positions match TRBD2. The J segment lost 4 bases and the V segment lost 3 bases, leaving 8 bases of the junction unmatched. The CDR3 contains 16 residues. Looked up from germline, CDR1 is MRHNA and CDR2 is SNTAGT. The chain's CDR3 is CASSEGWASGYNEQFF. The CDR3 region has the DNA TGTGCCAGCAGTGAAGGTTGGGCTAGCGGGTACAATGAGCAGTTCTTC.

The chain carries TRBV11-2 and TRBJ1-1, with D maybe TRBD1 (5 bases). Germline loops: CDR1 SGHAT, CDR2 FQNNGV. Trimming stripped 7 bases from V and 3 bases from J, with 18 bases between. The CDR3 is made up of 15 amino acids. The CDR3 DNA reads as TGTGCCAGCACCACCCTGCGGGGCAGGGACACTGAAGCTTTCTTT. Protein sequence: CASTTLRGRDTEAFF.

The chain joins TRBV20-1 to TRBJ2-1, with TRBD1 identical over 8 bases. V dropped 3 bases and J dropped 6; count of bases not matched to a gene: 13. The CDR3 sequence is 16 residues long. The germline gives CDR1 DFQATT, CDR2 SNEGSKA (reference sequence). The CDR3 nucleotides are TGCAGTGCTAGTCTCAGGGGGCTTGGTGGATTCAATGAGCAGTTCTTC. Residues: CSASLRGLGGFNEQFF.

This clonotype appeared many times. The CDR3 region is CSVGLLRETQYF. The CDR3 nucleotides read TGCAGCGTTGGACTTTTAAGAGAGACCCAGTACTTC. The chain links TRBV29-1 to TRBJ2-5; D gene ambiguous. Looked up from germline, CDR1 is SQVTM and CDR2 is ANQGSEA. This CDR3 comprises 12 residues. V was pared by 4 bases and J by 4 bases, with 10 bases between. Based on the CDR3 plus reference TRBV29-1 and TRBJ2-5, the full variable domain is SAVISQKPSRDICQRGTSLTIQCQVDSQVTMMFWYRQQPGQSLTLIATANQGSEATYESGFVIDKFPISRPNLTFSTLTVSNMSPEDSSIYLCSVGLLRETQYFGPGTRLLVL.

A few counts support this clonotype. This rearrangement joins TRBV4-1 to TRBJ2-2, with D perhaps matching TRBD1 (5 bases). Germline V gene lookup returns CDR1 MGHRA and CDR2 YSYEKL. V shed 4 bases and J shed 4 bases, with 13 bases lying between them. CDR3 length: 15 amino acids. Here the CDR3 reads CASSPREGRTGELFF. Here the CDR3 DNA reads TGCGCCAGCAGCCCCAGGGAAGGTCGCACCGGGGAGCTGTTTTTT.

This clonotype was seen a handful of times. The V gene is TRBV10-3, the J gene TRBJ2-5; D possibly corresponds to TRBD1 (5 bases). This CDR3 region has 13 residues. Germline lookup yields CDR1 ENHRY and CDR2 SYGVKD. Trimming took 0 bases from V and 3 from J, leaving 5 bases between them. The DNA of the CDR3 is TGTGCCATCAGTGAGTCAGGGGAAGAGACCCAGTACTTC. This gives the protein CAISESGEETQYF.

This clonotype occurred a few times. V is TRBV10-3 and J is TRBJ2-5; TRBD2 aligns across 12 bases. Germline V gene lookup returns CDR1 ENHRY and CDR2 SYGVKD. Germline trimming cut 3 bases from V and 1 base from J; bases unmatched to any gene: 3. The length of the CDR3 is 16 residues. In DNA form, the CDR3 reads TGTGCCATCAGTGAAGGACTAGCGGGAATCCAAGAGACCCAGTACTTC. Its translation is CAISEGLAGIQETQYF.

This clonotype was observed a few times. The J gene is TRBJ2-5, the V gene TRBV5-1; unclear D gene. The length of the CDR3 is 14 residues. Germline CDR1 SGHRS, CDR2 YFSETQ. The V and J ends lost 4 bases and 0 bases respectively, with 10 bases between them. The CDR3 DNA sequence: TGCGCCAGCAGCCCGCAGAGCAACCAAGAGACCCAGTACTTC. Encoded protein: CASSPQSNQETQYF.

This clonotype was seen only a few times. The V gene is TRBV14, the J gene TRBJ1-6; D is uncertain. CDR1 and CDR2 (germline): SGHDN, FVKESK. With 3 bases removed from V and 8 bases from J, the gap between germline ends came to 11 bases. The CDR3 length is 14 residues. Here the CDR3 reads CASSQKIRDSPLHF. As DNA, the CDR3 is TGTGCCAGCAGCCAGAAGATTCGGGATTCACCCCTCCACTTT.

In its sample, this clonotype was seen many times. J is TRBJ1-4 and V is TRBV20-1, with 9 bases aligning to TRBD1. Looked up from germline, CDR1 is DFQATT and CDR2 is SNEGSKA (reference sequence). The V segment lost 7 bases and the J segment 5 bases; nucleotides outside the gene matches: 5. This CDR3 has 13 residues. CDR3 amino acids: CSVAGTGNEKLFF. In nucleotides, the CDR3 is TGCAGTGTTGCCGGGACAGGGAATGAAAAACTGTTTTTT.

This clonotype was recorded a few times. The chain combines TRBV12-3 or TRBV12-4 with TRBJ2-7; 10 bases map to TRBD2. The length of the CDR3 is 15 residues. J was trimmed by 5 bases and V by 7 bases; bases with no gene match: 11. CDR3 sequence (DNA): TGTGCCAGCAACTCCGGGACTAGCGCTTCCGACGAGCAGTACTTC. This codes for CASNSGTSASDEQYF.

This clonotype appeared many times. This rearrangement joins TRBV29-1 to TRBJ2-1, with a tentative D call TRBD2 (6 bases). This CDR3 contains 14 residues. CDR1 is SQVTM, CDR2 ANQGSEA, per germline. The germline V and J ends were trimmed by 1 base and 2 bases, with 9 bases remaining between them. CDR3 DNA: TGCAGCGTTGAAGCCGGGGGTACCTACAATGAGCAGTTCTTC. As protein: CSVEAGGTYNEQFF.

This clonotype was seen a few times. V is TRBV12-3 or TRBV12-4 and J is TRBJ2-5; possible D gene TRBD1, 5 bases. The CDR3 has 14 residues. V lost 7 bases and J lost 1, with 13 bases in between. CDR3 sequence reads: CASKGLGVQETQYF. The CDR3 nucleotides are TGTGCCAGCAAGGGGTTGGGCGTCCAAGAGACCCAGTACTTC.

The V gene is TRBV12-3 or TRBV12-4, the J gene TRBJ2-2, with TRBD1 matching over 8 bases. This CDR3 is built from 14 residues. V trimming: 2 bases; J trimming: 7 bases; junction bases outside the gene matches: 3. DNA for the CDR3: TGTGCCAGCAGTTTACCAGGGGGCGGCGGGGAGCTGTTTTTT. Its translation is CASSLPGGGGELFF.

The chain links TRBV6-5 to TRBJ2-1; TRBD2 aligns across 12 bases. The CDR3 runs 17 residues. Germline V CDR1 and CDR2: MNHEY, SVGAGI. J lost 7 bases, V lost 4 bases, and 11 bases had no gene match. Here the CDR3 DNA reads TGTGCCAGCAGTTGGGGGGGGACTAGCGGGTTCACTAATGAGCAGTTCTTC. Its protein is CASSWGGTSGFTNEQFF.

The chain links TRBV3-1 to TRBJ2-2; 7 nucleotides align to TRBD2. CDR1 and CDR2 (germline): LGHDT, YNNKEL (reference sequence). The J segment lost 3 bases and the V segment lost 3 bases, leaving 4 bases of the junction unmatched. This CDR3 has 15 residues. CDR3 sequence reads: CASSQGTTYTGELFF. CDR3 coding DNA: TGTGCCAGCAGCCAGGGGACTACCTACACCGGGGAGCTGTTTTTT. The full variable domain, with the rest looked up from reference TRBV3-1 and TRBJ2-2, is DTAVSQTPKYLVTQMGNDKSIKCEQNLGHDTMYWYKQDSKKFLKIMFSYNNKELIINETVPNRFSPKSPDKAHLNLHINSLELGDSAVYFCASSQGTTYTGELFFGEGSRLTVL.

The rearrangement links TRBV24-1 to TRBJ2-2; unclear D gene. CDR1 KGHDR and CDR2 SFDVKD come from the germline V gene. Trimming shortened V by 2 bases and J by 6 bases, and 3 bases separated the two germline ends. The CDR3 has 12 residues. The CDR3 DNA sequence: TGTGCCACCAGTGATTCCCCCGGGGAGCTGTTTTTT. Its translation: CATSDSPGELFF.

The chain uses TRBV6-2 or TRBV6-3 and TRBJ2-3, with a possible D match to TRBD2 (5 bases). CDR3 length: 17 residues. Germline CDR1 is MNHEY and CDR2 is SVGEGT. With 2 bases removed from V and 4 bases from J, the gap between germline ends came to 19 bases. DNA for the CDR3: TGTGCCAGCAGTTACATCCCGGGAAGGGAGCCAGCAGATACGCAGTATTTT. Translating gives CASSYIPGREPADTQYF.

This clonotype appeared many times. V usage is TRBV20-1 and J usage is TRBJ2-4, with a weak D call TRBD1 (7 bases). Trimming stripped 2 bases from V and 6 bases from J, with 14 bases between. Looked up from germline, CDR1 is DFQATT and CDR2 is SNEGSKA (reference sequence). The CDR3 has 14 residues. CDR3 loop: CSARNRQGGNIQYF. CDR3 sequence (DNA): TGCAGTGCTAGAAACCGTCAGGGGGGAAACATTCAGTACTTC.

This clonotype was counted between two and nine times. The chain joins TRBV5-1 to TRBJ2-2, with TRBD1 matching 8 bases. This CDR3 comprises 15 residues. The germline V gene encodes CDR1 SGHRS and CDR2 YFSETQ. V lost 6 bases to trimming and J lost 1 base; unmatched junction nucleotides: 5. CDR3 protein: CASTRDRQNTGELFF. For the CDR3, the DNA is TGCGCCAGCACCCGGGACAGGCAGAACACCGGGGAGCTGTTTTTT.

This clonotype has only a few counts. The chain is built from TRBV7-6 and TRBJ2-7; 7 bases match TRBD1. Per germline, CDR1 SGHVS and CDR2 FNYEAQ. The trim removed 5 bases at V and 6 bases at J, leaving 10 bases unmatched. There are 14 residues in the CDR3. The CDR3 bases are TGTGCCAGCAGCGTATCCGGGACAGATTCCGAGCAGTACTTC. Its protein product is CASSVSGTDSEQYF.

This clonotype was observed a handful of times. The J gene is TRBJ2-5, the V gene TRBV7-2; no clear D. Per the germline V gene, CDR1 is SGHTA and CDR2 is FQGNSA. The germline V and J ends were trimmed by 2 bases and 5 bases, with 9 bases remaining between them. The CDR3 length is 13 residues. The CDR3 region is CASSLFPWETQYF. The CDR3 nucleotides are TGTGCCAGCAGCTTATTCCCATGGGAGACCCAGTACTTC.

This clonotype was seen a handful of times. The CDR3: CASSQDLGQALAKNIQYF. CDR3 DNA sequence: TGCGCCAGCAGCCAAGATTTGGGGCAGGCTCTAGCCAAAAACATTCAGTACTTC. The chain joins TRBV4-3 to TRBJ2-4; a weak D match, TRBD1 (5 bases). The length of the CDR3 is 18 residues. V was trimmed by 0 bases and J by 0 bases, leaving 15 bases between them. Germline V CDR1 and CDR2: LGHNA, YSLEER.

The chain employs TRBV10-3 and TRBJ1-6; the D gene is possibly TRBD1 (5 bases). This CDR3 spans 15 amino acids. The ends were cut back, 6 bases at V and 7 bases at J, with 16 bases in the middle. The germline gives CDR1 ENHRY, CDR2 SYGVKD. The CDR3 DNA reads TGTGCCATCAGCCAGGACCAGGGTGGCAATTCACCCCTCCACTTT. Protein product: CAISQDQGGNSPLHF.

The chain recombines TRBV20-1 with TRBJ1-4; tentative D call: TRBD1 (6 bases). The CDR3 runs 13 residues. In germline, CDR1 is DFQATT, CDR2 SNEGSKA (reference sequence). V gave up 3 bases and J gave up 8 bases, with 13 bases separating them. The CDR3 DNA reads TGCAGTGCTAGTAACAGGGCTGGAGAAAAACTGTTTTTT. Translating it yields CSASNRAGEKLFF.